The 11 T cell receptor beta chains below all came from one sample that was sequenced in a study of blood T cell repertoires in COVID-19. Assay: immunoSEQ multiplex PCR; the TCRdb copy retains only in-frame clones and omits some. The sample has around 150,000 clones, roughly four fifths seen once; the top ten hold over 4%. The sequenced sample consisted of peripheral blood. These receptor sequences come from a woman aged 80 or older with active or convalescent COVID-19.

The J gene is TRBJ1-4, the V gene TRBV30; 8 positions agree with TRBD1. With V trimmed by 1 base and J by 5 bases, 6 bases remained unmatched. The germline V gene has CDR1 GTSNPN and CDR2 SVGIG (reference sequence). The CDR3 is 15 amino acids. The CDR3 sequence is CAWSATGTGNEKLFF. DNA for the CDR3: TGTGCCTGGAGTGCCACAGGGACAGGAAATGAAAAACTGTTTTTT. The full variable domain, rest sourced from reference TRBV30 and TRBJ1-4, is SQTIHQWPATLVQPVGSPLSLECTVEGTSNPNLYWYRQAAGRGLQLLFYSVGIGQISSEVPQNLSASRPQDRQFILSSKKLLLSDSGFYLCAWSATGTGNEKLFFGSGTQLSVL.

V and J are TRBV7-9 and TRBJ1-1; no clear D. The CDR3 is 14 amino acids. Per germline, CDR1 SEHNR and CDR2 FQNEAQ (reference sequence). Trimming took 2 bases from V and 1 from J, leaving 8 bases between them. The CDR3 protein is CASSLFSGNTEAFF. DNA of the CDR3: TGTGCCAGCAGCTTATTTTCAGGGAACACTGAAGCTTTCTTT.

As DNA, the CDR3 is TGCGCCAGCGCGGACACCTCGAGCTCCTATAATTCACCCCTCCACTTT. Its protein is CASADTSSSYNSPLHF. The V gene is TRBV4-1, the J gene TRBJ1-6; possible D gene TRBD1, 5 bases. The CDR3 extends over 16 amino acids. Trimming stripped 8 bases from V and 0 bases from J, with 14 bases between. Germline CDR1 reads MGHRA; CDR2 reads YSYEKL.

The CDR3 region has the DNA TGTGCCAGCAGTGAACAACAGGGGCCTTGGGAGCAGTTCTTC. Encoded protein: CASSEQQGPWEQFF. The V and J genes are TRBV6-1 and TRBJ2-1; 7 bases map to TRBD1. V dropped 2 bases and J dropped 10; count of bases not matched to a gene: 8. The germline CDR1 and CDR2 sequences are MNHNS and SASEGT. This CDR3 is built from 14 residues.

This chain uses TRBV5-6 with TRBJ2-2, with D possibly matching TRBD1 (5 bases). The CDR3 is 15 amino acids. V lost 3 bases and J lost 1, with 10 bases in between. Looked up from germline, CDR1 is SGHDT and CDR2 is YYEEEE. CDR3 loop: CASSWGGLNTGELFF. The CDR3 nucleotides read TGTGCCAGCAGCTGGGGCGGATTGAACACCGGGGAGCTGTTTTTT.

J is TRBJ2-2 and V is TRBV5-1; the D is unclear. Trimming removed 7 bases at V and 5 bases at J, with 12 bases between. The germline V gene has CDR1 SGHRS and CDR2 YFSETQ. This CDR3 spans 13 amino acids. The CDR3 is CASYTSFTGELFF. The DNA for the CDR3 is TGCGCCAGCTATACATCGTTTACCGGGGAGCTGTTTTTT.

The rearrangement links TRBV19 to TRBJ1-4; 12 nucleotides align to TRBD1. The CDR3 totals 17 residues. Germline assignment: CDR1 LNHDA and CDR2 SQIVND (reference sequence). V lost 5 bases, J lost 2 bases, and 6 bases stayed unmatched. The CDR3 DNA sequence: TGTGCCAGTAGTCCCCGGGACAGGGGGCTGACTAATGAAAAACTGTTTTTT. Translated: CASSPRDRGLTNEKLFF.

This sequence joins TRBV19 and TRBJ2-7; 9 positions agree with TRBD1. CDR1 and CDR2 (germline): LNHDA, SQIVND (reference sequence). V was pared by 4 bases and J by 5 bases, with 6 bases of the junction left unmatched. CDR3 length: 14 amino acids. CDR3 residues: CASSNAGQGNEQYF. Here the CDR3 DNA reads TGTGCCAGTAGTAACGCGGGACAGGGTAACGAGCAGTACTTC.

The rearrangement uses TRBV7-2 and TRBJ2-5, with 11 bases that match TRBD2. Unmatched junction bases numbered 10, after V lost 5 bases and J lost 5 bases. Germline assignment: CDR1 SGHTA and CDR2 FQGNSA. The CDR3 has 16 residues. As DNA, the CDR3 is TGTGCCAGCAGCCGTAGCGGGGGGGCCTATTCCGAGACCCAGTACTTC. Amino acids: CASSRSGGAYSETQYF. Complete variable domain (other parts from reference TRBV7-2 and TRBJ2-5): GAGVSQSPSNKVTEKGKDVELRCDPISGHTALYWYRQSLGQGLEFLIYFQGNSAPDKSGLPSDRFSAERTGGSVSTLTIQRTQQEDSAVYLCASSRSGGAYSETQYFGPGTRLLVL.

The chain combines TRBV7-9 with TRBJ2-7, with a tentative D call TRBD1 (5 bases). V lost 5 bases and J lost 1, with 12 bases in between. CDR1 and CDR2 from the germline V gene are SEHNR and FQNEAQ (reference sequence). This CDR3 contains 14 residues. CDR3 nucleotide sequence: TGTGCCAGCAGCACGACTCAGGGATCCTACGAGCAGTACTTC. This gives the protein CASSTTQGSYEQYF.

This clone showed up just once. In nucleotides, the CDR3 is TGTGCCAGCAGTTTGGGGGGGCGAAGGACTGAAGCTTTCTTT. Encoded protein: CASSLGGRRTEAFF. The gene calls are TRBV27 and TRBJ1-1, with a tentative D call TRBD1 (6 bases). The CDR3 covers 14 residues. CDR1 and CDR2 from the germline V gene are MNHEY and SMNVEV (reference sequence). V lost 3 bases and J lost 5, with 13 bases in between.